This T cell receptor beta chain was profiled in a study of T-cell memory formation after mild COVID-19 (dated by TCRdb to the early 2020s). Some background on the complete study: TCR sequence clusters from the two donors were found to be largely donor specific. Longitudinal TCRalpha and TCRbeta repertoire sequencing tracked T-cell clones expanding and contracting after mild COVID-19 in two donors. The cohort comprised two young, previously healthy adult volunteers, one female and one male. General conclusions and limits of the study: Only two mild cases were covered in the study, and larger cohorts including severe cases with pre-infection samples were considered necessary. Contracting CD4+ clones were located mainly in the CM and EM memory subsets, whereas CD8+ clones were found to be enriched in EMRA. Whether the second-wave clones peaking on day 37 were SARS-CoV-2 specific was not confirmed. Some responding clones were detected in pre-infection memory, suggesting pre-existing cross-reactive memory T cells joined the SARS-CoV-2 response. Clones that contracted from day 15 to 85 showed balanced CD4/CD8 phenotypes, whereas a second wave of clones that expanded from day 15 to 37 leaned towards CD4+.

Worth noting for this clonotype: The antigen it recognizes is unknown. No qualities accompany the bases; no much larger clone lies one base away.

Sequencing instrument: Illumina NovaSeq 6000. TCRalpha and TCRbeta cDNA libraries were built by 5'RACE with constant-segment primers, adding sample barcodes and unique molecular identifiers. RNA was extracted from every sample with Trizol reagent. Library amplification was performed in two PCR steps, and a second sample barcode and Illumina TruSeq adapters were introduced in the second step. Sequencing of the libraries was done on an Illumina NovaSeq, producing 2 x 150 bp paired-end reads. The published analysis was carried out like this. Demultiplexing of reads and collapsing into UMI-guided consensus sequences were performed with migec v1.2.7. Using mixcr v2.1.11, UMI consensuses were aligned to TRA and TRB V and J templates and then assembled into clonotypes. Clonotypes were classified as expanded or contracted when called significant by both edgeR and NoisET, with noise models trained on biological replicates. For edgeR calls, a false discovery rate-adjusted p below 0.01 and a log2 fold-change threshold of 1 were applied. As an exploratory analysis of dynamics, max-normalized trajectories of the 1000 most abundant clonotypes were examined by PCA with hierarchical clustering. Separately sequenced CD4+ and CD8+ repertoires were used to assign a CD4 or CD8 phenotype to each responding clone. Using fastp trimming at Q25 and MiXCR clonotype assembly, TCRdb reanalyzed the public sequencing data and kept in-frame beta chains. Each CDR3 protein appears once, grouped with its most common genes and DNA. These V and J calls rely on TCRdb rather than the paper's analysis. A total of roughly 510,000 distinct CDR3 sequences appear in this sample, approximately 15% of them only once. The ten largest clonotypes hold just over 8% of the sample.

Ficoll-Paque density gradient centrifugation was the method used to isolate PBMCs. The source material was PBMCs or a T cell subset sorted from them (not recorded which). This receptor was taken from an adult woman who had mild COVID-19 (a few samples of this study predate the infection). The sample titles of this study are shuffled in the database, so cell type and time point are left out; the donor was told from shared clones.

The nucleotide sequence reads TGTGCCAGCAGCTTGTTTCGGGAAGATGGACAGGAAGAGGTAGATACGCAGTATTTT. It codes for CASSLFREDGQEEVDTQYF. The V and J segments used are TRBV7-7 and TRBJ2-3, and 7 junctional nucleotides match TRBD1. Trimming takes 3 bases off V and 5 bases off J; junction bases not matched to a gene: 20. Looking up the germline V gene (reference sequence) yields CDR1 SSHAT and CDR2 FNYEAQ. From the cysteine through the phenylalanine, the CDR3 covers 19 amino acids. Only the CDR3 part of the read is kept: 57 bases, read in frame from the first base.